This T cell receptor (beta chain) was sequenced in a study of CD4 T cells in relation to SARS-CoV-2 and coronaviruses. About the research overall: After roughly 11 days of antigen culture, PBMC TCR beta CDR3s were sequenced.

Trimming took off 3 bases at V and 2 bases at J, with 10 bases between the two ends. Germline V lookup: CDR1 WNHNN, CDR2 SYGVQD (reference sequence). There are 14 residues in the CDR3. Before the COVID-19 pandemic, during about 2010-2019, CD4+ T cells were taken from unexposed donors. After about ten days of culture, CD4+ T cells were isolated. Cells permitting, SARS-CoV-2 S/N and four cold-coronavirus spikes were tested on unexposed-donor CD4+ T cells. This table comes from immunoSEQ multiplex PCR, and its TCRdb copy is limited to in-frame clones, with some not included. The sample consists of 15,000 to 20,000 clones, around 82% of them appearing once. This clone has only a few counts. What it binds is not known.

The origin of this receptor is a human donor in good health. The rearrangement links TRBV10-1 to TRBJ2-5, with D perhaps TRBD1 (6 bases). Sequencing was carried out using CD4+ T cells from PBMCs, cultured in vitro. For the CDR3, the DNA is TGCGCCAGCAGTGATCGCCAGGGGCAAGAGACCCAGTACTTC. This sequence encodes CASSDRQGQETQYF.